The TCR beta chain under discussion was sequenced for a study of cytomegalovirus exposure and HLA in healthy donors. Turning to this clone: Its target is unknown.

Both 60 Vbeta primers and 13 Jbeta primers went into the PCR. Repertoires were generated with immunoSEQ multiplex PCR, while TCRdb's copy carries only in-frame clones and drops some. This table holds under 150,000 clones, 55% to 80% found once. Overall study results and limits: Sequences of the TCR beta chain were said to predict the HLA-A and HLA-B alleles of most subjects accurately. One variant, a missense change in DCLRE1C, was linked in a later analysis to TCR beta V- and J-gene trimming. The study designated 150 or so TCR beta chains cytomegalovirus-associated.

The length of the CDR3 is 15 residues. The V gene lost 2 bases and the J gene lost 8 bases, with 17 bases spanning the gap. The germline gives CDR1 SGDLS, CDR2 YYNGEE. The TCR was taken from a woman aged 40 to 50 in good health and CMV-seronegative. The chain uses TRBV9 and TRBJ2-1; possible D gene TRBD2, 7 bases. The sample comprised PBMCs. As DNA, the CDR3 is TGTGCCAGCAGCGTTACCGGGGGGCAAACCCATGAGCAGTTCTTC. Residues: CASSVTGGQTHEQFF. Complete variable domain (other parts from reference TRBV9 and TRBJ2-1): DSGVTQTPKHLITATGQRVTLRCSPRSGDLSVYWYQQSLDQGLQFLIQYYNGEERAKGNILERFSAQQFPDLHSELNLSSLELGDSALYFCASSVTGGQTHEQFFGPGTRLTVL.